The 32 T cell receptor beta chains below come from one sample, sequenced in a study of Ad26.COV2.S vaccination and SARS-CoV-2 variants. The protocol was immunoSEQ multiplex PCR, while the TCRdb copy is restricted to in-frame clones and leaves out a portion. The table lists around 370,000 clones, roughly 84% of them singletons. The treatment denotes: 15 to 20 received Ad26.COV2.S at low or high dose, single or two shots; roughly five received placebo; per-sample allocation not given. The samples were gathered on day 63 after the first injection of vaccine or placebo. The sample consisted of peripheral blood, taken in a trial of Ad26.COV2.S vaccine versus placebo. The receptors were gathered from a person aged 18-65 years who received the Ad26.COV2.S COVID-19 vaccine or a placebo.

V and J are TRBV6-6 and TRBJ2-1; maybe TRBD1 (5 bases). Germline assignment: CDR1 MNHNY and CDR2 SVGAGI (reference sequence). This CDR3 is 12 amino acids long. V dropped 7 bases and J dropped 12 bases, with 16 bases sitting between them. The CDR3 protein is CASKPSGWGQFF. The CDR3, as DNA: TGTGCCAGCAAACCCTCAGGGTGGGGGCAGTTCTTC.

This rearrangement joins TRBV6-5 to TRBJ1-2; 8 bases match TRBD1. CDR3 length: 15 residues. V lost 0 bases, J lost 5 bases, and 5 bases stayed unmatched. The germline gives CDR1 MNHEY, CDR2 SVGAGI. The CDR3 spells CASSYSRTGLYGYTF. The CDR3 bases are TGTGCCAGCAGTTACTCGCGGACAGGGTTGTATGGCTACACCTTC.

This sequence joins TRBV6-2 or TRBV6-3 and TRBJ2-3, with unresolved D. Trimming took off 2 bases at V and 4 bases at J, with 13 bases between the two ends. CDR1 is MNHEY and CDR2 is SVGEGT in the germline V gene. CDR3 size: 15 residues. CDR3 in DNA: TGTGCCAGCAGTTACGAACGGGTTAAATCAGATACGCAGTATTTT. Its translation: CASSYERVKSDTQYF.

The rearrangement joins TRBV5-4 to TRBJ2-5; no clear D gene. The CDR3 is made up of 14 amino acids. From germline, CDR1 is SGHNT and CDR2 YYREEE (reference sequence). Between the trimmed V and J ends, which lost 0 bases and 3 bases, there was a span of 9 bases. This CDR3 reads CASSLAQREETQYF. CDR3 in DNA: TGTGCCAGCAGCTTGGCCCAGCGAGAAGAGACCCAGTACTTC.

This chain joins TRBV6-5 and TRBJ2-7; D is undetermined. CDR1 is MNHEY and CDR2 is SVGAGI in the germline V gene. The CDR3 runs 13 residues. Between the trimmed V and J ends, which lost 0 bases and 4 bases, there was a span of 7 bases. The CDR3 loop reads CASSYSISYEQYF. CDR3 bases: TGTGCCAGCAGTTACTCAATTTCTTACGAGCAGTACTTC.

This chain joins TRBV5-4 and TRBJ2-1, with D hard to call. Germline assignment: CDR1 SGHNT and CDR2 YYREEE (reference sequence). The germline V and J ends were trimmed by 4 bases and 7 bases, with 12 bases remaining between them. This CDR3 is 13 amino acids long. CDR3 DNA: TGTGCCAGCAGCCTAGACCCAGCGAATGAGCAGTTCTTC. Its translation is CASSLDPANEQFF. Supplemented by reference TRBV5-4 and TRBJ2-1, the full variable domain reads ETGVTQSPTHLIKTRGQQVTLRCSSQSGHNTVSWYQQALGQGPQFIFQYYREEENGRGNFPPRFSGLQFPNYSSELNVNALELDDSALYLCASSLDPANEQFFGPGTRLTVL.

The chain couples TRBV11-2 to TRBJ2-7; D gene uncertain. V lost 0 bases, J lost 2 bases, and 11 bases lay in between. The CDR3 covers 15 residues. Germline CDR1 is SGHAT and CDR2 is FQNNGV. DNA of the CDR3: TGTGCCAGCAGCTTAGAAGGAACGGCTACCTACGAGCAGTACTTC. Translating it yields CASSLEGTATYEQYF.

The V call is TRBV6-6, the J call TRBJ2-7; 10 bases line up with TRBD1. This CDR3 region has 13 residues. The J segment lost 3 bases and the V segment lost 10 bases, leaving 6 bases of the junction unmatched. CDR1 and CDR2 (germline): MNHNY, SVGAGI (reference sequence). The CDR3 region has the DNA TGTGCCACCGGGACAGGGGATTTCTACGAGCAGTACTTC. It codes for CATGTGDFYEQYF.

The V call is TRBV14, the J call TRBJ2-7; 7 nucleotides match TRBD2. From germline, CDR1 is SGHDN and CDR2 FVKESK. CDR3 length: 17 residues. After removal of 4 bases from V and 1 base from J, the junction contained 13 bases not matched to a gene. CDR3 coding DNA: TGTGCCAGCAGCCTTTCCTACCCGGGGGGACTATCCTACGAGCAGTACTTC. Its protein product is CASSLSYPGGLSYEQYF. Based on the CDR3 plus reference TRBV14 and TRBJ2-7, the full variable domain is EAGVTQFPSHSVIEKGQTVTLRCDPISGHDNLYWYRRVMGKEIKFLLHFVKESKQDESGMPNNRFLAERTGGTYSTLKVQPAELEDSGVYFCASSLSYPGGLSYEQYFGPGTRLTVT.

The V call is TRBV6-5, the J call TRBJ2-7, with D possibly being TRBD2 (6 bases). CDR3 length equals 16 residues. In germline, CDR1 is MNHEY, CDR2 SVGAGI. Trimming left V 4 bases short and J 0 bases short, with 16 bases between. Here the CDR3 reads CASSLLAEGFSYEQYF. CDR3 DNA sequence: TGTGCCAGCAGTTTACTGGCGGAGGGCTTCTCCTACGAGCAGTACTTC.

This chain joins TRBV6-6 and TRBJ2-7, with 7 positions matching TRBD2. Germline trimming cut 5 bases from V and 4 bases from J; bases unmatched to any gene: 11. Germline loops: CDR1 MNHNY, CDR2 SVGAGI (reference sequence). CDR3 length: 15 amino acids. This chain's CDR3 is CASSPGTNWNYEQYF. CDR3 sequence (DNA): TGTGCCAGCAGTCCGGGGACTAATTGGAATTACGAGCAGTACTTC.

The rearrangement uses TRBV2 and TRBJ2-7; 10 bases agree with TRBD1. Germline assignment: CDR1 SNHLY and CDR2 FYNNEI. The CDR3 length is 15 residues. Trimming removed 7 bases from V and 2 bases from J; junction bases left unmatched: 8. CDR3 in amino acids: CASTPGQGNPYEQYF. The CDR3 nucleotides are TGTGCCAGCACTCCGGGACAGGGGAACCCCTACGAGCAGTACTTC.

CDR3 region: CAWSPAGTFVGNEQFF. DNA for the CDR3: TGTGCCTGGAGTCCTGCCGGGACATTTGTGGGCAATGAGCAGTTCTTC. V gene TRBV30 combines with J gene TRBJ2-1; tentatively, D is TRBD1 (6 bases). V lost 2 bases and J 6 bases, leaving 20 bases between the germline ends. The CDR3 totals 16 residues. CDR1 is GTSNPN and CDR2 is SVGIG in the germline V gene (reference sequence).

V usage is TRBV18 and J usage is TRBJ1-4, with D perhaps TRBD1 (5 bases). The V gene's germline CDR1 is KGHSH and CDR2 LQKENI. V dropped 2 bases and J dropped 13 bases, with 20 bases sitting between them. CDR3 length: 15 residues. For the CDR3, the DNA is TGTGCCAGCTCACCAGAGACGAGCAGGGCGTTTGGACTGTTTTTT. Translated, it gives CASSPETSRAFGLFF.

This chain links TRBV14 with TRBJ2-7, with D possibly called TRBD1 or TRBD2 (6 bases each). V was clipped by 2 bases and J by 4 bases, with 18 bases between them. Germline CDR1 SGHDN, CDR2 FVKESK. CDR3 length: 16 residues. CDR3 sequence reads: CASSQRFGGLDYEQYF. The CDR3 region has the DNA TGTGCCAGCAGCCAACGCTTCGGGGGCTTAGATTACGAGCAGTACTTC.

V is TRBV18 and J is TRBJ2-5, with TRBD2 matching 7 bases. Unmatched junction bases numbered 10, after V lost 2 bases and J lost 4 bases. The V gene's germline CDR1 is KGHSH and CDR2 LQKENI. This CDR3 is 16 amino acids long. The CDR3 sequence is CASSPDAGRAGETQYF. CDR3 in DNA: TGTGCCAGCTCACCAGATGCAGGGAGGGCAGGAGAGACCCAGTACTTC.

The rearrangement uses TRBV25-1 and TRBJ1-1, with D maybe TRBD1 (5 bases). CDR3 length: 11 residues. V shed 8 bases and J shed 4 bases, with 8 bases lying between them. Germline V CDR1 and CDR2: MGHDK, SYGVNS. CDR3 sequence (DNA): TGTGCCAGCCAGGGATTCACTGAAGCTTTCTTT. The encoded protein is CASQGFTEAFF.

The genes are TRBV5-1 and TRBJ2-3; the D gene is possibly TRBD2 (5 bases). CDR3 length: 16 amino acids. V lost 0 bases, J lost 0 bases, and 11 bases lay in between. Germline V gene sequence: CDR1 SGHRS, CDR2 YFSETQ. CDR3 DNA sequence: TGCGCCAGCAGCTTGGCCCAGCGGCGAAGCACAGATACGCAGTATTTT. Protein product: CASSLAQRRSTDTQYF.

This chain uses TRBV6-2 or TRBV6-3 with TRBJ2-1, with D perhaps matching TRBD2 (5 bases). CDR3 length equals 14 residues. The V and J ends lost 5 bases and 6 bases respectively, with 14 bases between them. Germline V gene sequence: CDR1 MNHEY, CDR2 SVGEGT. In nucleotides, the CDR3 is TGTGCCAGCAGTCCCTCTAGCCGGGGCAATGAGCAGTTCTTC. This translates into CASSPSSRGNEQFF.

The rearrangement joins TRBV7-8 to TRBJ1-2; TRBD1 matches 7 bases. The CDR3 totals 14 residues. With 1 base clipped from V and 7 bases from J, the junction kept 6 bases outside the gene matches. From germline, CDR1 is SGHVS and CDR2 FQNEAQ. The CDR3 here is CASSLEYRGGGYTF. The CDR3 DNA reads TGTGCCAGCAGCTTAGAGTACAGGGGAGGTGGCTACACCTTC.

This chain connects TRBV10-3 to TRBJ2-1; D is unclear. The V gene's germline CDR1 is ENHRY and CDR2 SYGVKD. V lost 0 bases, J lost 2 bases, and 11 bases lay in between. The CDR3 runs to 16 residues. CDR3 region: CAISESGSSPYNEQFF. CDR3 nucleotide sequence: TGTGCCATCAGTGAGTCGGGGTCCTCCCCCTACAATGAGCAGTTCTTC.

The gene calls are TRBV3-1 (or the pseudogene TRBV3-2) and TRBJ1-1; 8 positions match TRBD1. This CDR3 has 15 residues. After removal of 4 bases from V and 1 base from J, the junction contained 5 bases not matched to a gene. Per germline, CDR1 LGHDT and CDR2 YNNKEL (reference sequence). In DNA, the CDR3 is TGTGCCAGCAGCCCTCGGACAGGGCAGAACACTGAAGCTTTCTTT. Residues: CASSPRTGQNTEAFF.

The chain carries TRBV4-1 and TRBJ1-1; D gene ambiguous. Deletions cut 1 base from V and 5 bases from J, with 8 bases between. CDR3 length equals 13 residues. Germline V gene data show CDR1 as MGHRA and CDR2 as YSYEKL. In DNA, the CDR3 is TGCGCCAGCAGCCAAGTTGGAGGGACTGAAGCTTTCTTT. Amino acid sequence: CASSQVGGTEAFF.

The chain links TRBV24-1 to TRBJ2-7; D call uncertain. The CDR3 runs 12 residues. Per the germline V gene, CDR1 is KGHDR and CDR2 is SFDVKD. Trimming pared 3 bases from V and 3 bases from J, leaving 5 bases between. CDR3 loop: CATSDRGYEQYF. The CDR3 DNA sequence: TGTGCCACCAGTGATCGCGGCTACGAGCAGTACTTC.

The chain joins TRBV7-9 to TRBJ1-2, with D tentatively TRBD1 (5 bases). Per germline, CDR1 SEHNR and CDR2 FQNEAQ (reference sequence). Trimming took off 5 bases at V and 4 bases at J, with 14 bases between the two ends. This CDR3 is built from 14 residues. DNA of the CDR3: TGTGCCAGCAGCCAAAGGGACGGGATCTATGGCTACACCTTC. Translation gives CASSQRDGIYGYTF. Full variable domain (rest looked up from reference TRBV7-9 and TRBJ1-2): DTGVSQNPRHKITKRGQNVTFRCDPISEHNRLYWYRQTLGQGPEFLTYFQNEAQLEKSRLLSDRFSAERPKGSFSTLEIQRTEQGDSAMYLCASSQRDGIYGYTFGSGTRLTVV.

The gene calls are TRBV9 and TRBJ1-2; D call uncertain. The length of the CDR3 is 13 residues. Trimming removed 0 bases from V and 7 bases from J, with 10 bases in between. Per germline, CDR1 SGDLS and CDR2 YYNGEE. CDR3 nucleotide sequence: TGTGCCAGCAGCGTAGACGACCTTGCTGGCTACACCTTC. Translating it yields CASSVDDLAGYTF.

The rearrangement uses TRBV7-2 and TRBJ1-2; D is possibly TRBD1 (6 bases). Germline V gene lookup returns CDR1 SGHTA and CDR2 FQGNSA. This CDR3 is built from 15 residues. Trimming pared 1 base from V and 4 bases from J, leaving 13 bases between. The CDR3 loop reads CASSLEQGGSYGYTF. CDR3 in DNA: TGTGCCAGCAGCTTAGAACAGGGAGGTTCCTATGGCTACACCTTC.

This sequence joins TRBV29-1 and TRBJ1-2; D is ambiguous. The CDR3 totals 11 residues. With 3 bases removed from V and 2 bases from J, the gap between germline ends came to 4 bases. The germline V gene has CDR1 SQVTM and CDR2 ANQGSEA. The CDR3: CSVEVNYGYTF. In DNA form, the CDR3 reads TGCAGCGTTGAGGTGAACTATGGCTACACCTTC.

This chain joins TRBV6-5 and TRBJ1-1, with D uncertain. From germline, CDR1 is MNHEY and CDR2 SVGAGI. Trimming removed 0 bases from V and 2 bases from J, with 13 bases in between. This CDR3 spans 16 amino acids. In DNA, the CDR3 is TGTGCCAGCAGTTACTCAGGTCACGACGGAAACACTGAAGCTTTCTTT. Its translation is CASSYSGHDGNTEAFF.

The J gene is TRBJ1-2, the V gene TRBV5-4, with TRBD1 as a possible D gene (5 bases). The V gene's germline CDR1 is SGHNT and CDR2 YYREEE (reference sequence). CDR3 length: 15 residues. V dropped 3 bases and J dropped 2 bases, with 14 bases sitting between them. CDR3: CASSSHPTENYGYTF. Written as DNA, the CDR3 is TGTGCCAGCAGCTCCCATCCGACAGAAAACTATGGCTACACCTTC.

The genes are TRBV30 and TRBJ2-7; D is perhaps TRBD2 (5 bases). Looked up from germline, CDR1 is GTSNPN and CDR2 is SVGIG (reference sequence). The CDR3 has 13 amino acids. The CDR3 loop is CASTRDSSYEQYF. The CDR3 coding sequence is TGTGCTTCTACTCGGGATTCCTCCTACGAGCAGTACTTC.

V and J are TRBV5-1 and TRBJ2-5; D not certain. V lost 3 bases and J 4 bases, leaving 4 bases between the germline ends. This CDR3 has 11 amino acids. From germline, CDR1 is SGHRS and CDR2 YFSETQ. In DNA form, the CDR3 reads TGCGCCAGCAGCTACTTAGAGACCCAGTACTTC. It codes for CASSYLETQYF.